Presented here are 31 T cell receptor beta chains from one specimen sequenced in a study of early T cells in non-severe SARS-CoV-2 infection. TCRdb re-analysed the 5' RACE reads in MiXCR, keeping a single row per CDR3 protein. The sample shows 70,000 or so distinct CDR3 sequences, roughly a tenth of them seen only once. Sequencing input: whole blood. The source of these receptors is an adult who was a healthcare worker with PCR-confirmed SARS-CoV-2 infection or an uninfected control (not recorded which).

Only a few counts were recorded for this clonotype. The rearrangement uses TRBV27 and TRBJ1-1; D is ambiguous. This CDR3 has 14 amino acids. V was clipped by 0 bases and J by 4 bases, with 9 bases between them. Germline CDR1 is MNHEY and CDR2 is SMNVEV (reference sequence). CDR3 residues: CASSLSAITTEAFF. The CDR3 coding sequence is TGTGCCAGCAGTTTATCGGCTATTACCACTGAAGCTTTCTTT.

The rearrangement links TRBV19 to TRBJ2-6, with D unresolved. The CDR3 length is 12 residues. Germline CDR1 LNHDA, CDR2 SQIVND (reference sequence). With 4 bases removed from V and 4 bases from J, the gap between germline ends came to 2 bases. CDR3 coding DNA: TGTGCCAGTAGTAAGGGGGCCAACGTCCTGACTTTC. Residues: CASSKGANVLTF. The full variable domain, with the rest looked up from reference TRBV19 and TRBJ2-6, is DGGITQSPKYLFRKEGQNVTLSCEQNLNHDAMYWYRQDPGQGLRLIYYSQIVNDFQKGDIAEGYSVSREKKESFPLTVTSAQKNPTAFYLCASSKGANVLTFGAGSRLTVL.

The genes are TRBV5-1 and TRBJ2-3; D call uncertain. Germline CDR1 reads SGHRS; CDR2 reads YFSETQ. The ends were cut back, 0 bases at V and 2 bases at J, with 10 bases in the middle. This CDR3 is built from 15 residues. The CDR3 DNA reads as TGCGCCAGCAGCTTGGGCGGCAAGAACACAGATACGCAGTATTTT. The encoded protein is CASSLGGKNTDTQYF.

A few counts support this clonotype. This rearrangement joins TRBV12-3 or TRBV12-4 to TRBJ1-5; D not certain. V gave up 2 bases and J gave up 0 bases, with 8 bases separating them. CDR3 length: 15 amino acids. CDR3 in amino acids: CASSLLANSNQPQHF. The DNA of the CDR3 is TGTGCCAGCAGTTTACTGGCAAATAGCAATCAGCCCCAGCATTTT.

There are a few counts of this clonotype. The V and J genes are TRBV20-1 and TRBJ2-1; tentatively, D is TRBD1 (5 bases). Germline V gene sequence: CDR1 DFQATT, CDR2 SNEGSKA (reference sequence). Trimming pared 3 bases from V and 6 bases from J, leaving 21 bases between. The CDR3 is 16 residues long. The CDR3 coding sequence is TGCAGTGCTAGTCCGATCCCCGGACAAAAGGCCAATGAGCAGTTCTTC. Translated, it gives CSASPIPGQKANEQFF.

In this sample, this clonotype turned up a few times. The J gene is TRBJ2-1, the V gene TRBV7-6, with D perhaps matching TRBD1 (6 bases). CDR3 length equals 10 residues. Looked up from germline, CDR1 is SGHVS and CDR2 is FNYEAQ. V was shortened by 9 bases and J by 9 bases, with 9 bases between the two germline ends. The CDR3 sequence is CARIRGEQFF. The CDR3 nucleotides are TGTGCCAGAATCAGGGGTGAGCAGTTCTTC.

This clonotype occurred many times. The chain employs TRBV7-3 and TRBJ2-1, with 13 positions matching TRBD2. This CDR3 has 14 amino acids. The ends lost 5 bases at V and 6 bases at J; junction bases unmatched: 1. CDR1 and CDR2 from the germline V gene are SGHTA and FQGTGA. Written as DNA, the CDR3 is TGTGCCAGCAGCACTAGCGGGAGGGCCAATGAGCAGTTCTTC. This codes for CASSTSGRANEQFF. Variable domain in full (rest from reference TRBV7-3 and TRBJ2-1): GAGVSQTPSNKVTEKGKYVELRCDPISGHTALYWYRQSLGQGPEFLIYFQGTGAADDSGLPNDRFFAVRPEGSVSTLKIQRTERGDSAVYLCASSTSGRANEQFFGPGTRLTVL.

The gene calls are TRBV21-1 and TRBJ2-5; TRBD1 is taken as the D call from the table, unchecked against the DNA. TRBV21-1 is a recognized pseudogene. This CDR3 has 15 amino acids. The CDR3 sequence is CASSNWDRAGETQYF. The DNA for the CDR3 is TGTGCCAGCAGCAATTGGGACAGGGCAGGGGAGACCCAGTACTTC.

This clonotype was seen many times. This chain links TRBV11-2 with TRBJ2-7; 10 positions agree with TRBD1. The V gene end was trimmed by 5 bases and the J gene end by 4 bases; junction bases not matched to a gene: 20. Germline assignment: CDR1 SGHAT and CDR2 FQNNGV. The CDR3 contains 19 residues. CDR3 in DNA: TGTGCCAGCAGCCCCCTAAGACGGACAGGGGGGACTAGGGTATACGAGCAGTACTTC. Encoded protein: CASSPLRRTGGTRVYEQYF.

In its sample, this clonotype was seen a few times. V usage is TRBV12-2 and J usage is TRBJ2-6; the table assigns TRBD1, which was not confirmed against the DNA. TRBV12-2 is classified as a pseudogene. The CDR3 length is 19 residues. This CDR3 is CASRPGLGDQPSGANVLTF. DNA of the CDR3: TGTGCAAGTCGCCCCGGGTTGGGAGACCAGCCCTCTGGGGCCAACGTCCTGACTTTC.

In this sample, this clonotype turned up a few times. V gene TRBV29-1 combines with J gene TRBJ2-7; 10 bases are a match to TRBD2. Germline trimming cut 1 base from V and 0 bases from J; bases unmatched to any gene: 9. This CDR3 has 17 amino acids. Germline V gives CDR1 SQVTM, CDR2 ANQGSEA. The CDR3 is CSVEVPLAGGSSYEQYF. The CDR3 DNA reads as TGCAGCGTTGAAGTACCCTTAGCGGGAGGCAGCTCCTACGAGCAGTACTTC.

The table lists this clonotype with a few counts. The chain employs TRBV20-1 and TRBJ2-3, with 12 bases identical to TRBD2. The CDR3 extends over 15 amino acids. The V gene's germline CDR1 is DFQATT and CDR2 SNEGSKA (reference sequence). V dropped 4 bases and J dropped 5; count of bases not matched to a gene: 7. CDR3 nucleotides: TGCAGTGCTATCGAGCTAGCGGGAGGGAAAGATACGCAGTATTTT. Encoded protein: CSAIELAGGKDTQYF.

Many counts were recorded for this clonotype. The rearrangement uses TRBV6-2 or TRBV6-3 and TRBJ2-7; 9 nucleotides agree with TRBD2. The CDR3 loop spans 14 amino acids. The germline CDR1 and CDR2 sequences are MNHEY and SVGEGT. The ends lost 4 bases at V and 4 bases at J; junction bases unmatched: 5. CDR3 loop: CASSLASGTYEQYF. The CDR3 DNA sequence: TGTGCCAGCAGTTTGGCTAGCGGGACTTACGAGCAGTACTTC.

The J gene is TRBJ2-5, the V gene TRBV4-1; D possibly corresponds to TRBD1 (6 bases). V shed 6 bases and J shed 5 bases, with 16 bases lying between them. This CDR3 region has 14 residues. Looked up from germline, CDR1 is MGHRA and CDR2 is YSYEKL. CDR3 nucleotides: TGCGCCAGCAGACCCACAGGGCCTGGGGAGACCCAGTACTTC. Encoded protein: CASRPTGPGETQYF.

The chain recombines TRBV5-1 with TRBJ2-7; TRBD1 might be the D (5 bases). CDR3 length equals 14 residues. CDR1 SGHRS and CDR2 YFSETQ come from the germline V gene. The ends were cut back, 0 bases at V and 3 bases at J, with 10 bases in the middle. CDR3 nucleotide sequence: TGCGCCAGCAGCTTGGCAGGGAAGGGCTACGAGCAGTACTTC. Translated: CASSLAGKGYEQYF.

This rearrangement joins TRBV28 to TRBJ2-5; no reliable D call. Germline V lookup: CDR1 MDHEN, CDR2 SYDVKM. The CDR3 length is 12 residues. The V and J ends lost 10 bases and 4 bases respectively, with 13 bases between them. CDR3 DNA sequence: TGTGCCACCTCCAAGGCGATAGAGACCCAGTACTTC. Residues: CATSKAIETQYF.

This clonotype was counted many times. A read error may account for a junction end that differs from germline. The chain employs TRBV11-2 and TRBJ2-7; 7 bases fit TRBD2. The CDR3 is 13 residues long. CDR1 and CDR2 from the germline V gene are SGHAT and FQNNGV. The CDR3 DNA is TGTGCCAGCAGACCGGGACTATCCTACGGGCAGTACTTC. This gives the protein CASRPGLSYGQYF. The full variable domain, completed using reference TRBV11-2 and TRBJ2-7, is EAGVAQSPRYKIIEKRQSVAFWCNPISGHATLYWYQQILGQGPKLLIQFQNNGVVDDSQLPKDRFSAERLKGVDSTLKIQPAKLEDSAVYLCASRPGLSYGQYFGPGTRLTVT.

The V call is TRBV29-1, the J call TRBJ2-7, with 9 bases that match TRBD2. Per germline, CDR1 SQVTM and CDR2 ANQGSEA. The CDR3 sequence is 13 residues long. The V segment lost 3 bases and the J segment 5 bases; nucleotides outside the gene matches: 5. This CDR3 is CSVDLAGNHEQYF. In nucleotides, the CDR3 is TGCAGCGTTGACCTAGCGGGGAACCACGAGCAGTACTTC.

This clonotype is medium-sized in the sample. The rearrangement joins TRBV6-2 or TRBV6-3 to TRBJ2-1; 7 bases fit TRBD2. In germline, CDR1 is MNHEY, CDR2 SVGEGT. The CDR3 spans 14 residues. Unmatched junction bases numbered 8, after V lost 6 bases and J lost 6 bases. CDR3 sequence: CASSPGLESNEQFF. CDR3 bases: TGTGCCAGCAGCCCCGGACTAGAAAGCAATGAGCAGTTCTTC.

The chain recombines TRBV10-3 with TRBJ2-1; perhaps TRBD2 as D (5 bases). Germline V gene lookup returns CDR1 ENHRY and CDR2 SYGVKD. CDR3 length: 14 residues. V lost 7 bases to trimming and J lost 2 bases, with 12 bases between them. CDR3 bases: TGTGCCATCATGGGCGGACTCCCCTACAATGAGCAGTTCTTC. It is translated as CAIMGGLPYNEQFF.

This clonotype was seen only a few times. This chain connects TRBV7-8 to TRBJ1-1, with unresolved D. Per the germline V gene, CDR1 is SGHVS and CDR2 is FQNEAQ. Trimming removed 7 bases from V and 4 bases from J, with 7 bases in between. This CDR3 region has 11 residues. The chain's CDR3 is CASIAGTEAFF. As DNA, the CDR3 is TGTGCCAGCATCGCCGGCACTGAAGCTTTCTTT.

This clonotype was seen repeatedly, ten times or more. The chain employs TRBV5-1 and TRBJ1-2; 9 nucleotides align to TRBD1. The CDR3 runs 17 residues. CDR1 and CDR2 (germline): SGHRS, YFSETQ. Trimming removed 0 bases from V and 2 bases from J; junction bases left unmatched: 8. The CDR3 DNA sequence: TGCGCCAGCAGCTTGGCTCCATTGGGACAGGGAAACTATGGCTACACCTTC. Protein sequence: CASSLAPLGQGNYGYTF. The variable domain in full, completed from reference TRBV5-1 and TRBJ1-2, reads KAGVTQTPRYLIKTRGQQVTLSCSPISGHRSVSWYQQTPGQGLQFLFEYFSETQRNKGNFPGRFSGRQFSNSRSEMNVSTLELGDSALYLCASSLAPLGQGNYGYTFGSGTRLTVV.

This sequence joins TRBV6-6 and TRBJ2-1, with 7 bases aligning to TRBD2. CDR1 and CDR2 from the germline V gene are MNHNY and SVGAGI (reference sequence). This CDR3 comprises 13 residues. Losses at the gene ends were 11 bases for V and 7 bases for J; bases not matched to a gene: 11. CDR3 DNA: TGTGCCGCTCAGCGGGATGGTAAAAATGAGCAGTTCTTC. It is translated as CAAQRDGKNEQFF.

The J gene is TRBJ2-1, the V gene TRBV20-1; 8 bases match TRBD1. J gave up 9 bases and V 0 bases, and 10 bases lay outside the gene matches. Germline V lookup: CDR1 DFQATT, CDR2 SNEGSKA (reference sequence). The CDR3 consists of 15 residues. CDR3 nucleotides: TGCAGTGCTAGAGATCCCGGGACAGGTCCTGGTGAGCAGTTCTTC. This codes for CSARDPGTGPGEQFF.

This clonotype was seen at least ten times. The J gene is TRBJ2-3, the V gene TRBV7-2; 10 bases agree with TRBD2. Per the germline V gene, CDR1 is SGHTA and CDR2 is FQGNSA. J lost 5 bases, V lost 5 bases, and 10 bases had no gene match. The CDR3 runs to 16 residues. DNA of the CDR3: TGTGCCAGCAGCACCGGCTTAGCGGGAGGACTAGATACGCAGTATTTT. As protein: CASSTGLAGGLDTQYF.

The chain combines TRBV5-5 with TRBJ1-1; D not certain. CDR1 is SGHKS, CDR2 YYEKEE, per germline (reference sequence). Deletions cut 1 base from V and 1 base from J, with 5 bases between. The CDR3 length is 13 residues. The CDR3 sequence: CASSLLENTEAFF. The CDR3 bases are TGTGCCAGCAGCTTGCTAGAGAACACTGAAGCTTTCTTT.

The sample holds many counts of this clonotype. The chain joins TRBV18 to TRBJ1-5, with D unresolved. Trimming removed 3 bases from V and 4 bases from J, with 4 bases in between. The CDR3 covers 12 residues. The germline gives CDR1 KGHSH, CDR2 LQKENI. CDR3 loop: CASSPTNQPQHF. Written as DNA, the CDR3 is TGTGCCAGCTCACCGACGAATCAGCCCCAGCATTTT.

The table lists this clonotype with a few counts. The chain is built from TRBV11-2 and TRBJ2-3; no clear D. V was shortened by 1 base and J by 5 bases, with 4 bases between the two germline ends. The CDR3 loop spans 12 amino acids. Germline V lookup: CDR1 SGHAT, CDR2 FQNNGV. CDR3 loop: CASSLGEDTQYF. Written as DNA, the CDR3 is TGTGCCAGCAGCTTAGGGGAAGATACGCAGTATTTT. The full variable domain, in which reference TRBV11-2 and TRBJ2-3 provide the parts outside the CDR3, is EAGVAQSPRYKIIEKRQSVAFWCNPISGHATLYWYQQILGQGPKLLIQFQNNGVVDDSQLPKDRFSAERLKGVDSTLKIQPAKLEDSAVYLCASSLGEDTQYFGPGTRLTVL.

In this sample, this clonotype turned up many times. The chain combines TRBV18 with TRBJ2-2, with D possibly matching TRBD2 (5 bases). Trimming took 0 bases from V and 4 from J, leaving 12 bases between them. CDR1 is KGHSH and CDR2 is LQKENI in the germline V gene. The CDR3 runs to 16 residues. The DNA of the CDR3 is TGTGCCAGCTCACCACCGAAGGGAGCTAGCACCGGGGAGCTGTTTTTT. This sequence encodes CASSPPKGASTGELFF.

This clonotype was recorded at least ten times. DNA for the CDR3: TGTGCCAGTAGTATGGACCCCCTAGCGGGAGGGCCGCGTGAGCAGTTCTTC. This gives the protein CASSMDPLAGGPREQFF. The J gene is TRBJ2-1, the V gene TRBV19; 12 bases map to TRBD2. This CDR3 is 17 amino acids long. In germline, CDR1 is LNHDA, CDR2 SQIVND (reference sequence). J lost 9 bases, V lost 3 bases, and 12 bases had no gene match.

This sequence joins TRBV12-3 or TRBV12-4 and TRBJ1-2; D not resolved. V lost 3 bases, J lost 6 bases, and 11 bases lay in between. The CDR3 totals 13 residues. The CDR3 DNA is TGTGCCAGCAGTTTTGCGGTCTGGCATGGCTACACCTTC. Protein sequence: CASSFAVWHGYTF.